This entry is about one T cell receptor beta chain. No antigen is known for it. Per-nucleotide qualities are absent, and no much larger clonotype sits a single base away. Other nucleotide sequences from this sample produce the same CDR3. A FACSAria II was used to sort memory CD4+ T cells, defined as single viable CD3+CD4+CD8-CD45RO+ cells. CMV serostatus was assessed using a Roche Elecsys assay, by which serum IgG against CMV pp150, pp28, p38 and p52 was detected. Once the samples were thawed, total CD4+ T cells were enriched through positive selection using CD4 magnetic microbeads. The samples came from a different study that was designed specifically to examine the CD4+ T cell memory repertoire. Peripheral blood mononuclear cells were isolated and cryopreserved according to standard operating procedures, and serum was stored at -80 degrees C. CD3-PerCP (BW264/56), CD4-APC (RPA-T4), CD45RO-PE (UCHT1) and CD8-Pacific Orange (3B5) antibodies were used for staining, and non-viable cells were excluded with Sytox blue.

The data originate from a study of memory CD4+ T cells and cytomegalovirus serostatus (dated 2019 in TCRdb). Notes on the research overall: The cohort comprised around 35 healthy Belgian adults, 9 CMV seropositive and around 25 CMV seronegative. To replicate a published TCR-based CMV serostatus classifier, the researchers sequenced the CD4+ memory TCRbeta repertoires of a Belgian cohort whose cytomegalovirus serostatus was known.

The paper's findings and limits, for the study overall: Only CD4+CD45RO+ memory cells were sequenced, unlike the original study, which covered naive and memory CD4+ and CD8+ populations. Of under 200 previously reported CMV-associated TCRbeta sequences, approximately 70 appeared in the CD4+ memory repertoires, each in one to five individuals. On the Belgian cohort, the classifier based on the original framework reached a median bootstrapped AUC of about 0.95, with a 95% CI of 0.76-1.00. The results were interpreted as suggesting that the CMV-associated TCR signature is mostly present in the CD4+ memory repertoire. CMV serostatus prediction reached a median bootstrapped AUC of roughly 0.96 with the original framework and about 0.93 with a US-trained random forest.

The Quick-DNA Microprep Kit was used to extract genomic DNA from the sorted cells. Amplification of TCRbeta DNA was done with the immunoSEQ hsTCRbeta kit, following the protocol from the manufacturer. TCRbeta libraries were sequenced on an Illumina MiSeq instrument. For the original study's pipeline: Removing out-of-frame sequences left approximately 2,400,000 distinct TCRbeta sequences, an average of approximately 61,000 per individual. Each individual was scored by the count of 150 to 200 previously reported CMV-associated TCRbeta sequences and the total productive distinct TCRbeta count. A beta-binomial model was reimplemented in Python, and scikit-learn random forests with default parameters were trained on data from the US cohort. Classifier performance on the Belgian cohort was summarized as median AUC with percentile confidence intervals calculated over 10,000 bootstrap iterations. This is the immuneACCESS table as TCRdb keeps it, with only in-frame sequences that have V and J called. A part of the clones is gone; compared with another copy, unresolved V genes explain less than half, and the rest is unexplained. That table supplies the V and J calls and clone size; D and trimming were determined from the DNA. The sample has about 82,000 clones on record, around 80% of them singletons. Less than 0.85% of the sample goes to the ten largest clones.

Sequenced: memory CD4+ T cells from blood. The source is an adult in good health and CMV-seronegative.

This receptor has the CDR3 CASTSGRGQETQYF. The bases are TGTGCCAGCACCTCGGGTAGGGGGCAAGAGACCCAGTACTTC. Recombination connected TRBV5-4 to TRBJ2-5; a tentative D call is TRBD1 (6 bases match). Taken from cysteine to phenylalanine, the CDR3 has 14 residues. CDR3 DNA only is kept here, 42 bases in frame from base 1. CDR1 and CDR2, per the germline V gene (reference sequence), are SGHNT and YYREEE. Trimming removed 6 bases from V and 2 bases from J, leaving 14 bases between the germline ends.